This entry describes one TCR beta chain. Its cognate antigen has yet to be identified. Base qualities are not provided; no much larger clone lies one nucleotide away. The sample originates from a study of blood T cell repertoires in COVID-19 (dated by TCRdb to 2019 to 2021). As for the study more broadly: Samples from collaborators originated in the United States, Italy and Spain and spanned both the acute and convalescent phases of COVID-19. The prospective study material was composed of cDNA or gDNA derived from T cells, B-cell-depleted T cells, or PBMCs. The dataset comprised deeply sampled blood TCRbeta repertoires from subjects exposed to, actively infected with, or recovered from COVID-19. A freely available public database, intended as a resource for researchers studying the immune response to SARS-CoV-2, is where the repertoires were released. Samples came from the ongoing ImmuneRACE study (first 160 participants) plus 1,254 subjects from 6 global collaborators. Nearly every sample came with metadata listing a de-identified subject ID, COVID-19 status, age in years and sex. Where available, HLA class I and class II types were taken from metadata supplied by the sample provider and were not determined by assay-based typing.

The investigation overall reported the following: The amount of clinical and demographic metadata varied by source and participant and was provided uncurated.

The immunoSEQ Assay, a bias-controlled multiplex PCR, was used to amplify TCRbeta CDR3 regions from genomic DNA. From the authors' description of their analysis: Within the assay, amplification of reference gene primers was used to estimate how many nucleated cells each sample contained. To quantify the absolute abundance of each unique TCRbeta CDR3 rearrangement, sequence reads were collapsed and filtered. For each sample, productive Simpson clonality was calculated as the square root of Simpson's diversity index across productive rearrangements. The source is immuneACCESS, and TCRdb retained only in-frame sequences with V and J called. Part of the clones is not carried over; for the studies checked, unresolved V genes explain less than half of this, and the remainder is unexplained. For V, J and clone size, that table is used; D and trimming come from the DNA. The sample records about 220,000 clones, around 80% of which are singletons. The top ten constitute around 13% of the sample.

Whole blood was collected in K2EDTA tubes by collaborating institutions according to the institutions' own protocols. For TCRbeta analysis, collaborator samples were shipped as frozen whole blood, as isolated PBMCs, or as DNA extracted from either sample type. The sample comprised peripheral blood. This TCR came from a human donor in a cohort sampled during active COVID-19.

The CDR3 amino acid sequence is: CASSQSGRATQYF. Here is the DNA: TGTGCCAGCAGCCAAAGCGGACGAGCTACGCAGTATTTT. The chain was built from TRBV11-2 and TRBJ2-3, and TRBD2 may be the D gene, going by 5 matching bases. Its CDR3 holds 13 amino acids, cysteine through phenylalanine. Kept here is only the CDR3 DNA, which spans 39 bases and is read in frame from base 1. CDR1 and CDR2 are drawn from the germline V gene: SGHAT, FQNNGV. V is clipped by 5 bases and J by 8 bases, and the sequence between their germline boundaries is 14 bases long.